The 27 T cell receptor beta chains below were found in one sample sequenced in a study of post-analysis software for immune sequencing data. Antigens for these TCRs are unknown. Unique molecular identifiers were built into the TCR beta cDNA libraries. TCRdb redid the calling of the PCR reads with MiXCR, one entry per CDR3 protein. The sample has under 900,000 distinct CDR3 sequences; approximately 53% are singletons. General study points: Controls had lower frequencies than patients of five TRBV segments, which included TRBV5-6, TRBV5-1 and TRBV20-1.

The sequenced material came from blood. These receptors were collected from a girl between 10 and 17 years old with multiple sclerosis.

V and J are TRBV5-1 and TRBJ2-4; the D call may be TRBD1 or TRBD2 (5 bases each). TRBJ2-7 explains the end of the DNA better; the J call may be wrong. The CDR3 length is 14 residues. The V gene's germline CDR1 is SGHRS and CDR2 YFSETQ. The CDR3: CASSFRDPNYEQYF. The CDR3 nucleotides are TGCGCCAGCAGCTTCCGGGACCCAAATTACGAGCAGTACTTC.

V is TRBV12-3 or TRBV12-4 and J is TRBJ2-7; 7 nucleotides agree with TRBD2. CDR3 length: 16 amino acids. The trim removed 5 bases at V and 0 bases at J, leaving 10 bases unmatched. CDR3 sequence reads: CASSPPSGTSSYEQYF. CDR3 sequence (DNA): TGTGCCAGCAGTCCCCCGAGCGGGACCAGCTCCTACGAGCAGTACTTC.

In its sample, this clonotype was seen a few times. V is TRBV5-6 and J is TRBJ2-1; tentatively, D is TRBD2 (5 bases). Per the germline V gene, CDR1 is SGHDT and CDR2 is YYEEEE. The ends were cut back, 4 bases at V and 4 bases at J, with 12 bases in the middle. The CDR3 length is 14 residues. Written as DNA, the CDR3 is TGTGCCAGCAGCCCCGACACGGGGTACAATGAGCAGTTCTTC. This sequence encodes CASSPDTGYNEQFF.

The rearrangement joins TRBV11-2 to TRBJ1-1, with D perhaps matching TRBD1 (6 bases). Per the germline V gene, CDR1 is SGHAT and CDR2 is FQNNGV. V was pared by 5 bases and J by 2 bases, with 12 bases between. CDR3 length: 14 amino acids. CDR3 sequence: CASSPLDRNTEAFF. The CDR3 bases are TGTGCCAGCAGCCCCCTGGACAGAAACACTGAAGCTTTCTTT.

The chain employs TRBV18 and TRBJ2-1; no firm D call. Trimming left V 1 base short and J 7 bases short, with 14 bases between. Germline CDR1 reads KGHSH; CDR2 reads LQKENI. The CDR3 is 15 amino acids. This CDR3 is CASSPQGLISNEQFF. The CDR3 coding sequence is TGTGCCAGCTCACCACAAGGCCTAATATCTAATGAGCAGTTCTTC.

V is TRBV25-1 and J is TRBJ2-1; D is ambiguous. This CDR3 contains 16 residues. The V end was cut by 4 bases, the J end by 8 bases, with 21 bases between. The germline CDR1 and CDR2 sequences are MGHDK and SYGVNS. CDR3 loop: CASSARPARHGYEQFF. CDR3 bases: TGTGCCAGCAGTGCCCGACCAGCGAGGCACGGCTATGAGCAGTTCTTC.

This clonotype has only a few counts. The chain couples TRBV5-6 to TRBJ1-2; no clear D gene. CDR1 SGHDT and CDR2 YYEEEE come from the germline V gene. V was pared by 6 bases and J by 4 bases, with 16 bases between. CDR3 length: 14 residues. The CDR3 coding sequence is TGTGCCAGCACCGTCACCGGCAGGTCCTATGGCTACACCTTC. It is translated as CASTVTGRSYGYTF.

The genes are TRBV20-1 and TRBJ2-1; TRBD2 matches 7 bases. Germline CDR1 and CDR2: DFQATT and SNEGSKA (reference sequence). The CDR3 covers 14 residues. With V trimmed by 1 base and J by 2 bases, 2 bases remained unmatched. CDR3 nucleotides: TGCAGTGCTAGAGGCCTAGCGGCCTACAATGAGCAGTTCTTC. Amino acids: CSARGLAAYNEQFF.

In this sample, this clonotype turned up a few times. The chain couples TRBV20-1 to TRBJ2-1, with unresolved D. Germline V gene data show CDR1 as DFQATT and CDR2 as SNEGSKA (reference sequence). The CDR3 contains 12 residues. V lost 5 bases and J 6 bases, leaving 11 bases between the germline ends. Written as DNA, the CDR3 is TGCAGTGCTGCCTACAGCTCCAATGAGCAGTTCTTC. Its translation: CSAAYSSNEQFF.

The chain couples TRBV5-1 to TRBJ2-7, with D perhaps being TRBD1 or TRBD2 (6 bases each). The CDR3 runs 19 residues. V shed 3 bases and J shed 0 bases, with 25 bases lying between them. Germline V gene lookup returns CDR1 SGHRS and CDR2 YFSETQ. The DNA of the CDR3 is TGCGCCAGCAGCTGGGGACAACCGGCGAGGATCGGGAGCTCCTACGAGCAGTACTTC. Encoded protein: CASSWGQPARIGSSYEQYF.

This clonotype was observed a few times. In DNA, the CDR3 is TGTGCCAGCAGCTTAGCGATACTCGACTCTGGGGCCAACGTCCTGACTTTC. Amino acid sequence: CASSLAILDSGANVLTF. The V gene is TRBV7-2, the J gene TRBJ2-6; D unclear. The germline V gene has CDR1 SGHTA and CDR2 FQGNSA. The CDR3 is 17 amino acids. Trimming removed 0 bases at V and 0 bases at J, with 9 bases between.

The chain's CDR3 is CASSLNSGAYNEQFF. The DNA for the CDR3 is TGTGCCAGCAGCCTGAATAGCGGGGCGTACAATGAGCAGTTCTTC. This rearrangement joins TRBV11-2 to TRBJ2-1; 8 bases are a match to TRBD2. This CDR3 is 15 amino acids long. The V gene's germline CDR1 is SGHAT and CDR2 FQNNGV. The junction had 7 bases not matched to a gene; V was cut back by 5 bases and J by 4 bases.

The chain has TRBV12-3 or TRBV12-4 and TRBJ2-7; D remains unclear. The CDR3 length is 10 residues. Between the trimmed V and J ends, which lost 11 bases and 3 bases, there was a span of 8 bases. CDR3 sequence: CAQYYYEQYF. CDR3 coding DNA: TGTGCCCAATACTACTACGAGCAGTACTTC.

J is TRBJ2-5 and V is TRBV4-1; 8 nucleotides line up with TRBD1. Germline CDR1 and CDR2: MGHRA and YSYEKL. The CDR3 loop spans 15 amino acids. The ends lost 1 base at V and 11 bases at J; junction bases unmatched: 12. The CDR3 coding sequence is TGCGCCAGCAGCCAAGGAGGACAGGGTACCTACAAGCAGTACTTC. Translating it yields CASSQGGQGTYKQYF.

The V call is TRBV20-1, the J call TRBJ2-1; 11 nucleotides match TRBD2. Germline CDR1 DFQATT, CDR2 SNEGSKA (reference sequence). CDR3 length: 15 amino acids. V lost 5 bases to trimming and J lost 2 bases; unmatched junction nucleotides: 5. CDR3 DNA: TGCAGTGCTGGCCGACTAGCGGGACCCTACAATGAGCAGTTCTTC. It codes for CSAGRLAGPYNEQFF.

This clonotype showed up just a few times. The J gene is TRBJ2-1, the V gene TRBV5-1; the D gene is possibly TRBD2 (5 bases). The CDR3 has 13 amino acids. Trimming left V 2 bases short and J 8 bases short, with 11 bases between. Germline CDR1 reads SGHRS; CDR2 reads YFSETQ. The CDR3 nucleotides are TGCGCCAGCAGCTTTGGGAGAGACTATGAGCAGTTCTTC. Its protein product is CASSFGRDYEQFF.

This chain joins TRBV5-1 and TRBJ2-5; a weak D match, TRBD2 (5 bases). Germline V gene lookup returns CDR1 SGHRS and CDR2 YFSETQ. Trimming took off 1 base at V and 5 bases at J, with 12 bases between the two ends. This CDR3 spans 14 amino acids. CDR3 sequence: CASSLLASPETQYF. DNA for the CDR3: TGCGCCAGCAGCTTGTTAGCTAGCCCCGAGACCCAGTACTTC.

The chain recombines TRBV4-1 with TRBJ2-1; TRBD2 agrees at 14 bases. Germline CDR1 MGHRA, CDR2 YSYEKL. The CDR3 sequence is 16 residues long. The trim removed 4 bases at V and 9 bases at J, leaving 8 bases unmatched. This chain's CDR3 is CASSLRLAGGPGEQFF. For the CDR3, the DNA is TGCGCCAGCAGCCTCAGACTAGCGGGGGGGCCGGGTGAGCAGTTCTTC.

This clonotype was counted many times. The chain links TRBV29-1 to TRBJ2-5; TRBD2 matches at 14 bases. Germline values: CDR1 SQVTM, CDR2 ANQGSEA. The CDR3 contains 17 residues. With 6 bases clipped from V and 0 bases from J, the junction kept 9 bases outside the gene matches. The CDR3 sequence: CSVDGLAGGEYQETQYF. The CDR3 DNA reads TGCAGCGTCGATGGACTAGCGGGGGGCGAGTACCAAGAGACCCAGTACTTC.

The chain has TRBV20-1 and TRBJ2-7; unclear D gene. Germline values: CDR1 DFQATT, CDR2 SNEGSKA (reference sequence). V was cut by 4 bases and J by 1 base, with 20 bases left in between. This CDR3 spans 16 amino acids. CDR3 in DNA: TGCAGTGCTAATGCGCTGGGGAACCGAGGATCCTACGAGCAGTACTTC. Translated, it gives CSANALGNRGSYEQYF.

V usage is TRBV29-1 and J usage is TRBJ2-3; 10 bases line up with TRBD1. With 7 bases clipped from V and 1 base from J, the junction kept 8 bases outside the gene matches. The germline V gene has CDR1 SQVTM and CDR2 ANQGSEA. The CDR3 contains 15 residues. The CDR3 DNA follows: TGCAGCGCTCCAGCCGGGACAGGGGGCACAGATACGCAGTATTTT. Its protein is CSAPAGTGGTDTQYF.

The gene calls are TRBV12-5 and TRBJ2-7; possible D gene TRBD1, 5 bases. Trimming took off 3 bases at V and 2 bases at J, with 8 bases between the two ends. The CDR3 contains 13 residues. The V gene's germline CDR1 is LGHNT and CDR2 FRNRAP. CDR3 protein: CASGLGEAYEQYF. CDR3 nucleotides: TGTGCTAGTGGTTTAGGGGAAGCCTACGAGCAGTACTTC.

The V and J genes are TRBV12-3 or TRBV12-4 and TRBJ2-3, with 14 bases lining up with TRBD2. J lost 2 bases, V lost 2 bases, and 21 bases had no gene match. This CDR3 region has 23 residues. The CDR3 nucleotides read TGTGCCAGCAGTTTACGCCGATTAGGGACTAGCGGGAGACCACCCTTTATCACAGATACGCAGTATTTT. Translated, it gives CASSLRRLGTSGRPPFITDTQYF.

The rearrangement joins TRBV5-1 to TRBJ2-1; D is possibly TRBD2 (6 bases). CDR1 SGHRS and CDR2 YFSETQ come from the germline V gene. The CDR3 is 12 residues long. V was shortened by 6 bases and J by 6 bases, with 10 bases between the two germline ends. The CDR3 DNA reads TGCGCCAGCACGCGGGATTTCAATGAGCAGTTCTTC. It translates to CASTRDFNEQFF.

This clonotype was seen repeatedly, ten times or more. CDR3 bases: TGTGCCAGCAGTGAAGGACCCGACAGGGTCTATGGCTACACCTTC. Translated, it gives CASSEGPDRVYGYTF. This chain connects TRBV6-1 to TRBJ1-2; TRBD1 matches 7 bases. The germline gives CDR1 MNHNS, CDR2 SASEGT. This CDR3 contains 15 residues. The J segment lost 4 bases and the V segment lost 1 base, leaving 6 bases of the junction unmatched.

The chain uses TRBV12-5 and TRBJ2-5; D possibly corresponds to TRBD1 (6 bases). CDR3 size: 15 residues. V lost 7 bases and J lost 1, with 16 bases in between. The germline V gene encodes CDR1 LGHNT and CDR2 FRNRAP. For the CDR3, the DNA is TGTGCTAGTGCCCCCCTTTTGGGGGCCCAAGAGACCCAGTACTTC. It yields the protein CASAPLLGAQETQYF.

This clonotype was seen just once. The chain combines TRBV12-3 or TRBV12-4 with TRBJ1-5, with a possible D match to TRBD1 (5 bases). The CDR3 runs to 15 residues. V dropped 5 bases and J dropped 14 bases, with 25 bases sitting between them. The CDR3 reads CASSQDGGRGVGKHF. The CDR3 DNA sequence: TGTGCCAGCAGTCAAGATGGAGGGCGAGGGGTGGGTAAGCATTTT.